This TCR beta chain was captured by sequencing in a study of blood T cell repertoires in COVID-19. Concerning this clone: One end of the junction is discordant with germline, which a read error may explain.

The table came from immunoSEQ multiplex PCR; TCRdb's copy has only in-frame clones and leaves some out. The table lists over 150,000 clones, around 79% of them singletons. There are 14 residues in the CDR3. CDR1 and CDR2 (germline): SQVTM, ANQGSEA. J is TRBJ1-4 and V is TRBV29-1, with D unresolved. The TCR comes from a man of 80 years or more with acute or convalescent COVID-19. Sequencing was performed on peripheral blood. CDR3 amino acids: CSVTSPSTDEKLFF. The CDR3 DNA is TGCAGCGTTACGTCACCCTCAACTGATGAAAAACTGTTTTTT. The full variable domain, in which reference TRBV29-1 and TRBJ1-4 provide the parts outside the CDR3, is SAVISQKPSRDICQRGTSLTIQCQVDSQVTMMFWYRQQPGQSLTLIATANQGSEATYESGFVIDKFPISRPNLTFSTLTVSNMSPEDSSIYLCSVTSPSTDEKLFFGSGTQLSVL.